The 5 T cell receptor beta chains reported below all come from one sample, sequenced in a study of blood T cell repertoires in COVID-19. Libraries were prepared by immunoSEQ multiplex PCR; TCRdb keeps only in-frame clonotypes and omits some of them. The repertoire holds about 90,000 clones, with around 90% as singletons. Sequencing was performed on peripheral blood. Source of these receptors: a woman aged 70 to 79 with acute or convalescent COVID-19.

The CDR3 loop reads CASSPRTGGSYEQYF. The CDR3 region has the DNA TGTGCCAGCTCTCCAAGGACAGGGGGTTCCTACGAGCAGTACTTC. This chain links TRBV18 with TRBJ2-7; 10 bases are shared with TRBD1. In germline, CDR1 is KGHSH, CDR2 LQKENI. The CDR3 totals 15 residues. V gave up 6 bases and J gave up 1 base; unmatched junction bases: 6.

The rearrangement joins TRBV5-1 to TRBJ1-3; D unclear. The CDR3 spans 15 residues. The V gene's germline CDR1 is SGHRS and CDR2 YFSETQ. Trimming removed 4 bases from V and 0 bases from J, with 11 bases in between. CDR3 sequence (DNA): TGCGCCAGCAGCCAAGACCACAGCTCTGGAAACACCATATATTTT. This gives the protein CASSQDHSSGNTIYF.

The rearrangement uses TRBV5-8 and TRBJ2-7; TRBD1 matches at 8 bases. With 0 bases clipped from V and 3 bases from J, the junction kept 5 bases outside the gene matches. Germline V gene data show CDR1 as SGHTS and CDR2 as YDEGEE. The CDR3 contains 15 residues. CDR3 sequence (DNA): TGTGCCAGCAGCTTGGTCGGACAGGGACTCTACGAGCAGTACTTC. This translates into CASSLVGQGLYEQYF.

The chain links TRBV25-1 to TRBJ1-3, with D maybe TRBD1 (5 bases). The CDR3 sequence is 12 residues long. V dropped 5 bases and J dropped 7 bases, with 9 bases sitting between them. Germline V gene sequence: CDR1 MGHDK, CDR2 SYGVNS. The CDR3 DNA reads TGTGCCAGCAGTCTGAAGGGGAACACCATATATTTT. Translated: CASSLKGNTIYF.

This chain joins TRBV28 and TRBJ1-4; D is ambiguous. The CDR3 is 11 residues long. Germline CDR1 reads MDHEN; CDR2 reads SYDVKM. V was pared by 7 bases and J by 9 bases, with 9 bases between. The CDR3: CASKLRQKLFF. The DNA of the CDR3 is TGTGCCAGCAAGCTTCGTCAAAAACTGTTTTTT. Combining the CDR3 with reference TRBV28 and TRBJ1-4 gives the whole variable domain DVKVTQSSRYLVKRTGEKVFLECVQDMDHENMFWYRQDPGLGLRLIYFSYDVKMKEKGDIPEGYSVSREKKERFSLILESASTNQTSMYLCASKLRQKLFFGSGTQLSVL.